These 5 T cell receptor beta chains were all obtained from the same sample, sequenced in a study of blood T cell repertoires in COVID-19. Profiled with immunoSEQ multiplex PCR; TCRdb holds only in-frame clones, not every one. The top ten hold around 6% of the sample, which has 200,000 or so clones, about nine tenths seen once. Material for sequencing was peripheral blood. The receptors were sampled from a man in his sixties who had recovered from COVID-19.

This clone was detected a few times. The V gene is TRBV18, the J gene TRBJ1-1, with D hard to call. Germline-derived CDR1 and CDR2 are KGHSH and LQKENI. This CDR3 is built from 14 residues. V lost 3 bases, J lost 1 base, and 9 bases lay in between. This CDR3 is CASSPTTRNTEAFF. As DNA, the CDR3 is TGTGCCAGCTCACCGACGACAAGGAACACTGAAGCTTTCTTT.

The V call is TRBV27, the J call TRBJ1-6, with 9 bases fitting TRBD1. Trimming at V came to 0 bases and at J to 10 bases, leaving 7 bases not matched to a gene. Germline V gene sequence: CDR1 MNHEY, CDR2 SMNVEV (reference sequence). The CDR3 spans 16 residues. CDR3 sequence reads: CASSLSLGQGYSPLHF. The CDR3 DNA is TGTGCCAGCAGTTTATCCCTCGGACAGGGGTACTCACCCCTCCACTTT.

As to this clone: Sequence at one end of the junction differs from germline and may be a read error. The chain's CDR3 is CASNYGDSNTGELFF. Written as DNA, the CDR3 is TGTGCCAGCAATTACGGAGATTCTAACACCGGGGAGCTGTTTTTT. The chain is built from TRBV6-5 and TRBJ2-2, with unresolved D. The CDR3 contains 15 residues. CDR1 is MNHEY and CDR2 is SVGAGI in the germline V gene.

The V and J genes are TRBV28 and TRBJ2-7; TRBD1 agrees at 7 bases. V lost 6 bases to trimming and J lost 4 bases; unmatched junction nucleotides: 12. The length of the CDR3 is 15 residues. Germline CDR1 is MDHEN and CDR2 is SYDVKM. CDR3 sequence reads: CASSRTGAGLYEQYF. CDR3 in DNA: TGTGCCAGCAGCCGGACAGGCGCAGGCCTATACGAGCAGTACTTC.

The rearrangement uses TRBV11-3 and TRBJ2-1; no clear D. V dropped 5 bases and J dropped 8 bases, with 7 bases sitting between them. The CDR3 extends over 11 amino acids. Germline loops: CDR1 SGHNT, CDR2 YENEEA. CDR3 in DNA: TGTGCCAGCAGCCCTCGCGATGAGCAGTTCTTC. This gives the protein CASSPRDEQFF.